These 31 T cell receptor beta chains were sequenced from one sample in a study of T cell responses to AZD1222 COVID-19 vaccine. Profiling relied on immunoSEQ multiplex PCR, and the TCRdb table lists in-frame clones only, not all of them. The sample lists about 180,000 clones, 70% to 90% occurring once. The specimen comprised peripheral blood, sampled 28 days after the second AZD1222 dose. These receptors were collected from an adult who received the AZD1222 COVID-19 vaccine.

This clone was counted once. V and J are TRBV9 and TRBJ2-3, with D possibly matching TRBD2 (5 bases). Germline V CDR1 and CDR2: SGDLS, YYNGEE. Trimming took off 1 base at V and 0 bases at J, with 9 bases between the two ends. CDR3 length equals 15 residues. The CDR3: CASSVMRASTDTQYF. Written as DNA, the CDR3 is TGTGCCAGCAGCGTAATGAGGGCTAGCACAGATACGCAGTATTTT. Looking up the rest from reference TRBV9 and TRBJ2-3 gives the full variable domain: DSGVTQTPKHLITATGQRVTLRCSPRSGDLSVYWYQQSLDQGLQFLIQYYNGEERAKGNILERFSAQQFPDLHSELNLSSLELGDSALYFCASSVMRASTDTQYFGPGTRLTVL.

The V gene is TRBV9, the J gene TRBJ2-5; D is perhaps TRBD1 or TRBD2 (5 bases each). There are 13 residues in the CDR3. With 1 base removed from V and 5 bases from J, the gap between germline ends came to 9 bases. Germline V gene lookup returns CDR1 SGDLS and CDR2 YYNGEE. The CDR3 loop reads CASSVSGSETQYF. Written as DNA, the CDR3 is TGTGCCAGCAGCGTATCAGGGAGTGAGACCCAGTACTTC.

This clone came up a few times. The rearrangement joins TRBV30 to TRBJ2-7; a weak D match, TRBD2 (5 bases). Germline CDR1 and CDR2: GTSNPN and SVGIG (reference sequence). V dropped 4 bases and J dropped 2 bases, with 9 bases sitting between them. The CDR3 runs 12 residues. The CDR3 bases are TGTGCCTGGACGGACGGGGCCTACGAGCAGTACTTC. Amino acids: CAWTDGAYEQYF.

The rearrangement uses TRBV30 and TRBJ2-1; D possibly corresponds to TRBD1 (6 bases). This CDR3 comprises 13 residues. V lost 2 bases to trimming and J lost 7 bases, with 12 bases between them. Germline-derived CDR1 and CDR2 are GTSNPN and SVGIG (reference sequence). The CDR3 DNA is TGTGCCTGGAGTCAGGGGATCAGAAATGAGCAGTTCTTC. Translated: CAWSQGIRNEQFF.

This clone was counted only a few times. The rearrangement links TRBV7-9 to TRBJ2-1; 14 positions agree with TRBD2. The germline CDR1 and CDR2 sequences are SEHNR and FQNEAQ (reference sequence). There are 16 residues in the CDR3. V lost 2 bases to trimming and J lost 8 bases; unmatched junction nucleotides: 5. Here the CDR3 reads CASSLWTSGRSDEQFF. The CDR3 nucleotides read TGTGCCAGCAGCTTATGGACTAGCGGGAGGAGCGATGAGCAGTTCTTC.

This chain joins TRBV7-2 and TRBJ2-7; D perhaps matches TRBD2 (5 bases). The CDR3 totals 14 residues. Germline CDR1 SGHTA, CDR2 FQGNSA. V lost 4 bases, J lost 2 bases, and 12 bases lay in between. The CDR3 loop reads CASSYGGSTYEQYF. The CDR3 DNA reads TGTGCCAGCAGCTATGGAGGCAGTACCTACGAGCAGTACTTC.

The V and J genes are TRBV28 and TRBJ2-1; 7 bases are shared with TRBD1. The CDR3 has 11 residues. The V and J ends lost 10 bases and 12 bases, in that order; junction bases with no gene match: 9. Germline lookup yields CDR1 MDHEN and CDR2 SYDVKM. CDR3 DNA: TGTGCCACCCGGGGACAGCCGATGCAGTTCTTC. Its translation: CATRGQPMQFF. Combining the CDR3 with reference TRBV28 and TRBJ2-1 gives the whole variable domain DVKVTQSSRYLVKRTGEKVFLECVQDMDHENMFWYRQDPGLGLRLIYFSYDVKMKEKGDIPEGYSVSREKKERFSLILESASTNQTSMYLCATRGQPMQFFGPGTRLTVL.

The chain combines TRBV28 with TRBJ2-7; a possible D gene is TRBD1 (6 bases). The CDR3 sequence is 15 residues long. From germline, CDR1 is MDHEN and CDR2 SYDVKM. V gave up 7 bases and J gave up 3 bases, with 19 bases separating them. The chain's CDR3 is CASTPTTGTHYEQYF. The CDR3 nucleotides are TGTGCCAGCACCCCAACTACAGGGACCCACTACGAGCAGTACTTC.

V usage is TRBV25-1 and J usage is TRBJ2-7; TRBD1 is a possible D gene (6 bases). CDR3 length: 13 residues. The V and J ends lost 6 bases and 0 bases respectively, with 9 bases between them. Germline assignment: CDR1 MGHDK and CDR2 SYGVNS. CDR3 amino acids: CASRRTDSYEQYF. The DNA of the CDR3 is TGTGCCAGCAGGCGGACAGACTCCTACGAGCAGTACTTC.

The chain has TRBV6-2 or TRBV6-3 and TRBJ2-7; 8 nucleotides align to TRBD1. The germline V gene encodes CDR1 MNHEY and CDR2 SVGEGT. Germline trimming cut 5 bases from V and 4 bases from J; bases unmatched to any gene: 13. The CDR3 has 16 amino acids. Here the CDR3 DNA reads TGTGCCAGCAGTCACCGAACCGGGACAGGTGATTACGAGCAGTACTTC. This encodes CASSHRTGTGDYEQYF.

V gene TRBV5-1 combines with J gene TRBJ2-2; D is ambiguous. CDR1 and CDR2 (germline): SGHRS, YFSETQ. V lost 4 bases and J 3 bases, leaving 13 bases between the germline ends. The CDR3 loop spans 15 amino acids. CDR3 in amino acids: CASSARADDTGELFF. The CDR3 DNA reads as TGCGCCAGCAGCGCCCGGGCGGACGACACCGGGGAGCTGTTTTTT. Combining the CDR3 with reference TRBV5-1 and TRBJ2-2 gives the whole variable domain KAGVTQTPRYLIKTRGQQVTLSCSPISGHRSVSWYQQTPGQGLQFLFEYFSETQRNKGNFPGRFSGRQFSNSRSEMNVSTLELGDSALYLCASSARADDTGELFFGEGSRLTVL.

The chain carries TRBV19 and TRBJ2-7, with D perhaps assigned TRBD1 or TRBD2 (7 bases each). Germline V CDR1 and CDR2: LNHDA, SQIVND (reference sequence). This CDR3 contains 15 residues. Trimming took 3 bases from V and 4 from J, leaving 16 bases between them. The CDR3 sequence: CASSMSRQGLYEQYF. The DNA of the CDR3 is TGTGCCAGTAGTATGAGTAGACAGGGACTATACGAGCAGTACTTC.

This chain joins TRBV30 and TRBJ2-7; 7 bases align to TRBD2. V gave up 0 bases and J gave up 7 bases; unmatched junction bases: 3. The CDR3 contains 12 residues. CDR1 is GTSNPN, CDR2 SVGIG, per germline (reference sequence). The CDR3 sequence is CAWSVSGGEQYF. CDR3 sequence (DNA): TGTGCCTGGAGTGTATCCGGGGGGGAGCAGTACTTC.

The V call is TRBV6-5, the J call TRBJ1-1, with unresolved D. V was trimmed by 6 bases and J by 4 bases, leaving 15 bases between them. The length of the CDR3 is 14 residues. The germline gives CDR1 MNHEY, CDR2 SVGAGI. CDR3 bases: TGTGCCAGCAGCCCCCTCCGGGTCGGCACTGAAGCTTTCTTT. Translated: CASSPLRVGTEAFF.

The V gene is TRBV11-3, the J gene TRBJ1-1, with D possibly matching TRBD1 (5 bases). The germline V gene has CDR1 SGHNT and CDR2 YENEEA. This CDR3 is 13 amino acids long. V was cut by 3 bases and J by 4 bases, with 9 bases left in between. The DNA for the CDR3 is TGTGCCAGCAGCTTCGGCCAGGGCACTGAAGCTTTCTTT. It is translated as CASSFGQGTEAFF.

This clone showed up just once. V usage is TRBV14 and J usage is TRBJ1-2; D is possibly TRBD1 (6 bases). Germline loops: CDR1 SGHDN, CDR2 FVKESK. The CDR3 extends over 13 amino acids. Trimming took off 0 bases at V and 8 bases at J, with 10 bases between the two ends. DNA of the CDR3: TGTGCCAGCAGCCAAGAAAGGGGGGGCGGCTACACCTTC. It translates to CASSQERGGGYTF.

V usage is TRBV28 and J usage is TRBJ2-2, with unresolved D. Trimming stripped 6 bases from V and 4 bases from J, with 15 bases between. This CDR3 is built from 15 residues. Germline CDR1 is MDHEN and CDR2 is SYDVKM. The CDR3 spells CASRPDPLGTGELFF. CDR3 in DNA: TGTGCCAGCAGGCCCGACCCCCTCGGCACCGGGGAGCTGTTTTTT.

J is TRBJ2-1 and V is TRBV28; D is possibly TRBD2 (5 bases). In germline, CDR1 is MDHEN, CDR2 SYDVKM. The length of the CDR3 is 12 residues. V gave up 8 bases and J gave up 12 bases, with 17 bases separating them. CDR3 protein: CASSLLRVGQFF. CDR3 sequence (DNA): TGTGCCAGCTCCCTCTTGAGGGTCGGGCAGTTCTTC.

The V and J genes are TRBV7-9 and TRBJ2-3; D is ambiguous. Trimming took 7 bases from V and 3 from J, leaving 8 bases between them. The CDR3 runs 12 residues. Per the germline V gene, CDR1 is SEHNR and CDR2 is FQNEAQ (reference sequence). CDR3 nucleotides: TGTGCCAGCACGCTAGTAACAGATACGCAGTATTTT. It specifies CASTLVTDTQYF.

The rearrangement uses TRBV5-6 and TRBJ2-2, with 14 bases fitting TRBD2. Trimming cost V 5 bases and J 3 bases; bases outside gene matches: 6. This CDR3 spans 17 amino acids. CDR1 is SGHDT, CDR2 YYEEEE, per germline. CDR3 in amino acids: CASRTSGRALDTGELFF. CDR3 DNA sequence: TGTGCCAGCAGGACTAGCGGGAGGGCCTTGGACACCGGGGAGCTGTTTTTT.

This chain uses TRBV19 with TRBJ1-5; perhaps TRBD1 as D (6 bases). The CDR3 length is 14 residues. The germline CDR1 and CDR2 sequences are LNHDA and SQIVND (reference sequence). Trimming took 7 bases from V and 0 from J, leaving 10 bases between them. The CDR3 loop is CASKGDYSNQPQHF. CDR3 bases: TGTGCCAGTAAGGGGGACTATAGCAATCAGCCCCAGCATTTT. Based on the CDR3 plus reference TRBV19 and TRBJ1-5, the full variable domain is DGGITQSPKYLFRKEGQNVTLSCEQNLNHDAMYWYRQDPGQGLRLIYYSQIVNDFQKGDIAEGYSVSREKKESFPLTVTSAQKNPTAFYLCASKGDYSNQPQHFGDGTRLSIL.

The chain links TRBV19 to TRBJ2-6, with TRBD2 identical over 11 bases. V lost 8 bases, J lost 0 bases, and 6 bases stayed unmatched. The CDR3 is made up of 17 amino acids. The germline gives CDR1 LNHDA, CDR2 SQIVND (reference sequence). The CDR3 DNA reads TGTGCCAGTCGACGACTAGCGGGGTTCTCTGGGGCCAACGTCCTGACTTTC. It yields the protein CASRRLAGFSGANVLTF.

This clone was seen a handful of times. This chain links TRBV28 with TRBJ2-7, with 8 bases fitting TRBD2. Germline V gene data show CDR1 as MDHEN and CDR2 as SYDVKM. The CDR3 has 15 amino acids. Losses at the gene ends were 5 bases for V and 6 bases for J; bases not matched to a gene: 12. In DNA, the CDR3 is TGTGCCAGCAGTCCGGGGGGGCGGGAGTACTCCGAGCAGTACTTC. This sequence encodes CASSPGGREYSEQYF.

The CDR3 DNA is TGTGCCAGCAGTGGGACTAGCGGAGACTACGAGCAGTACTTC. Protein: CASSGTSGDYEQYF. The chain uses TRBV11-3 and TRBJ2-7; TRBD2 matches 11 bases. The length of the CDR3 is 14 residues. The V gene's germline CDR1 is SGHNT and CDR2 YENEEA. V trimming: 6 bases; J trimming: 3 bases; junction bases outside the gene matches: 4.

In this sample, this clone turned up once. The V and J genes are TRBV6-4 and TRBJ2-2; the D is unclear. Germline V gene sequence: CDR1 MRHNA, CDR2 SNTAGT. The V and J ends lost 2 bases and 2 bases respectively, with 6 bases between them. The CDR3 sequence is 14 residues long. DNA for the CDR3: TGTGCCAGCAGTGACAGGTTAAACACCGGGGAGCTGTTTTTT. Its translation is CASSDRLNTGELFF.

The rearrangement links TRBV6-2 or TRBV6-3 to TRBJ2-7; D is unclear. The ends were cut back, 4 bases at V and 3 bases at J, with 10 bases in the middle. The CDR3 has 13 residues. Germline CDR1 reads MNHEY; CDR2 reads SVGEGT. CDR3 bases: TGTGCCAGCAGTTCCCGACGGAACTACGAGCAGTACTTC. Residues: CASSSRRNYEQYF.

The chain recombines TRBV28 with TRBJ2-7; the D call may be TRBD1 or TRBD2 (7 bases each). Germline-derived CDR1 and CDR2 are MDHEN and SYDVKM. Deletions cut 5 bases from V and 2 bases from J, with 16 bases between. The CDR3 length is 15 residues. CDR3 in amino acids: CASSQGGTEAYEQYF. The CDR3 nucleotides read TGTGCCAGCAGTCAGGGGGGGACAGAGGCCTACGAGCAGTACTTC.

V usage is TRBV9 and J usage is TRBJ2-7, with unresolved D. Trimming took 0 bases from V and 2 from J, leaving 9 bases between them. Germline V gene lookup returns CDR1 SGDLS and CDR2 YYNGEE. The CDR3 has 14 residues. In nucleotides, the CDR3 is TGTGCCAGCAGCGTAGGGACCCGACCCTACGAGCAGTACTTC. It specifies CASSVGTRPYEQYF.

This clone was counted a few times. CDR3 sequence (DNA): TGTGCCAGCAGTCCCCGGACTAGCGGGTCCCGGGAGCTGTTTTTT. Its protein product is CASSPRTSGSRELFF. V and J are TRBV6-2 or TRBV6-3 and TRBJ2-2, with 11 bases matching TRBD2. The CDR3 consists of 15 residues. The germline V gene encodes CDR1 MNHEY and CDR2 SVGEGT. V was clipped by 5 bases and J by 9 bases; unmatched bases: 8.

V gene TRBV18 combines with J gene TRBJ2-7; D call uncertain. CDR3 length equals 16 residues. Germline lookup yields CDR1 KGHSH and CDR2 LQKENI. Trimming left V 3 bases short and J 3 bases short, with 18 bases between. CDR3 sequence (DNA): TGTGCCAGCTCACCCGATGGAACCTCGTTACTCTACGAGCAGTACTTC. As protein: CASSPDGTSLLYEQYF.

The chain employs TRBV5-6 and TRBJ2-1, with 10 bases lining up with TRBD2. The trim removed 7 bases at V and 14 bases at J, leaving 18 bases unmatched. This CDR3 region has 15 residues. Germline-derived CDR1 and CDR2 are SGHDT and YYEEEE. For the CDR3, the DNA is TGTGCCAGCCTAACATTGGGGCTAGCGGGAGCACACGAGTTCTTC. It encodes CASLTLGLAGAHEFF.